A single sample gave rise to the 7 T cell receptor beta chains below, sequenced in a study of T cell repertoires in cytomegalovirus infection. TCRdb reprocessed the reads with MiXCR, giving one entry per CDR3 protein. The repertoire holds hundreds of thousands of distinct CDR3 sequences, around 11% seen once, with 10% in the top ten. Sequencing used PBMCs. The receptor source for this set is a human donor in good health (CMV status not recorded). Some clones in this sample may be carry-over from other donors' samples.

Here the CDR3 reads CASSDRTSGSVNEQFF. DNA of the CDR3: TGTGCCAGCAGTGACCGGACTAGCGGGAGTGTTAATGAGCAGTTCTTC. The J gene is TRBJ2-1, the V gene TRBV2; 13 positions agree with TRBD2. From germline, CDR1 is SNHLY and CDR2 FYNNEI. The V gene end was trimmed by 3 bases and the J gene end by 7 bases; junction bases not matched to a gene: 6. This CDR3 has 16 residues.

CDR3 bases: TGTGCCAGCAGTTTCTCGGGGAACAGTTCACCCCTCCACTTT. Amino acid sequence: CASSFSGNSSPLHF. This chain links TRBV12-3 or TRBV12-4 with TRBJ1-6; D call uncertain. The CDR3 has 14 residues. V was cut by 3 bases and J by 9 bases, with 12 bases left in between.

This clonotype was seen ten or more times. V and J are TRBV20-1 and TRBJ1-5; a weak D match, TRBD1 (6 bases). Germline V gene data show CDR1 as DFQATT and CDR2 as SNEGSKA (reference sequence). V lost 6 bases and J lost 6, with 21 bases in between. The CDR3 has 15 residues. The CDR3 reads CSASLEGGVSQPQHF. The CDR3 DNA sequence: TGCAGTGCCTCACTAGAGGGGGGCGTGAGTCAGCCCCAGCATTTT.

This rearrangement joins TRBV30 to TRBJ2-7; D is undetermined. CDR1 and CDR2 from the germline V gene are GTSNPN and SVGIG (reference sequence). V dropped 1 base and J dropped 0 bases, with 4 bases sitting between them. The CDR3 is made up of 12 amino acids. The CDR3 DNA reads as TGTGCCTGGAGTGGGACCTCCTACGAGCAGTACTTC. This codes for CAWSGTSYEQYF.

This clonotype was picked up many times. The V and J genes are TRBV19 and TRBJ1-5; 7 bases fit TRBD1. This CDR3 has 14 amino acids. The germline V gene has CDR1 LNHDA and CDR2 SQIVND (reference sequence). V trimming: 6 bases; J trimming: 7 bases; junction bases outside the gene matches: 9. The CDR3: CASRPRQGRQPQHF. CDR3 in DNA: TGTGCCAGTAGACCGAGACAGGGAAGGCAGCCCCAGCATTTT.

This clonotype was seen only a few times. This sequence joins TRBV6-2 or TRBV6-3 and TRBJ2-6; the D is unclear. The CDR3 totals 16 residues. CDR1 is MNHEY and CDR2 is SVGEGT in the germline V gene. Trimming took off 3 bases at V and 2 bases at J, with 11 bases between the two ends. CDR3 residues: CASSYTRSPGANVLTF. The DNA for the CDR3 is TGTGCCAGCAGTTATACTCGGTCTCCTGGGGCCAACGTCCTGACTTTC.

This clonotype was counted a few times. This sequence joins TRBV6-1 and TRBJ2-6, with D perhaps matching TRBD2 (7 bases). Germline lookup yields CDR1 MNHNS and CDR2 SASEGT. Trimming left V 11 bases short and J 6 bases short, with 20 bases between. There are 15 residues in the CDR3. The CDR3 sequence: CAGWEGGLEANVLTF. In DNA, the CDR3 is TGTGCCGGATGGGAGGGGGGACTCGAGGCCAACGTCCTGACTTTC.